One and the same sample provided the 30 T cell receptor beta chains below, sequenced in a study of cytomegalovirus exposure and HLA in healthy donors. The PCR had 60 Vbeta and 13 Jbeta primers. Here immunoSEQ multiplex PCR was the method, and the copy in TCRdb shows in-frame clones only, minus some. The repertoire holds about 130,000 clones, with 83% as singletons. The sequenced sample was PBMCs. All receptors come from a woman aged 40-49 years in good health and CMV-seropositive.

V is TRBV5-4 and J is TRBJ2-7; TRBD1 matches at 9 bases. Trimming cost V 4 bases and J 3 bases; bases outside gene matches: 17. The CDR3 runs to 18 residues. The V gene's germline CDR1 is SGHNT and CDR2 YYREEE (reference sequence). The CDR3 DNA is TGTGCCAGCAGCCGAGTTAGGTCCCGGGACAGGGTCTTCTACGAGCAGTACTTC. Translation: CASSRVRSRDRVFYEQYF. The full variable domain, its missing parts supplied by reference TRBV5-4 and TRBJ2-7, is ETGVTQSPTHLIKTRGQQVTLRCSSQSGHNTVSWYQQALGQGPQFIFQYYREEENGRGNFPPRFSGLQFPNYSSELNVNALELDDSALYLCASSRVRSRDRVFYEQYFGPGTRLTVT.

The CDR3 DNA sequence: TGTGCCAGCAACACCGGACAAGTCTACAATGAGCAGTTCTTC. Translating gives CASNTGQVYNEQFF. The chain carries TRBV28 and TRBJ2-1; possibly TRBD1 for D (5 bases). V lost 7 bases to trimming and J lost 3 bases, with 13 bases between them. The CDR3 has 14 amino acids. Germline values: CDR1 MDHEN, CDR2 SYDVKM. The full variable domain, its missing parts supplied by reference TRBV28 and TRBJ2-1, is DVKVTQSSRYLVKRTGEKVFLECVQDMDHENMFWYRQDPGLGLRLIYFSYDVKMKEKGDIPEGYSVSREKKERFSLILESASTNQTSMYLCASNTGQVYNEQFFGPGTRLTVL.

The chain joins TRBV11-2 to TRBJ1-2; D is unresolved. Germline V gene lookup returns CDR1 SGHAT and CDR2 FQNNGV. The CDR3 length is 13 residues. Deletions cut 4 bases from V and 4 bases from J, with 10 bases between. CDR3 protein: CASSSLFFYGYTF. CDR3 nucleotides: TGTGCCAGCAGCTCTCTCTTCTTCTATGGCTACACCTTC.

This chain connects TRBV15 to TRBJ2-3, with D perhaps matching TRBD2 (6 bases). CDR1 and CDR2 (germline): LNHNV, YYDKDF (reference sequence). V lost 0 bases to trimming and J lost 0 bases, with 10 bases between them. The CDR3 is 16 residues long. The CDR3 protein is CATSRDRGSSTDTQYF. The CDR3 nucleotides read TGTGCCACCAGCAGAGATCGGGGGAGCAGCACAGATACGCAGTATTTT.

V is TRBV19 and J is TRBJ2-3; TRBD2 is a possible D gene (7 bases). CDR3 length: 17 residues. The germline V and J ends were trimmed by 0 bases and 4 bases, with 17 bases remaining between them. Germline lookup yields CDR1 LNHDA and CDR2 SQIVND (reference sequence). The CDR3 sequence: CASSIDGGPVYADTQYF. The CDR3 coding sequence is TGTGCCAGTAGTATAGACGGGGGGCCCGTTTATGCAGATACGCAGTATTTT.

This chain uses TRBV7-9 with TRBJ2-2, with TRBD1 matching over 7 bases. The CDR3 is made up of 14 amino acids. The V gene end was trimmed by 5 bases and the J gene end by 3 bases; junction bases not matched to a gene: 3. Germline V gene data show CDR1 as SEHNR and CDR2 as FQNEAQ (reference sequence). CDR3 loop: CASSPGTDTGELFF. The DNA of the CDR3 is TGTGCCAGCAGCCCCGGGACAGACACCGGGGAGCTGTTTTTT.

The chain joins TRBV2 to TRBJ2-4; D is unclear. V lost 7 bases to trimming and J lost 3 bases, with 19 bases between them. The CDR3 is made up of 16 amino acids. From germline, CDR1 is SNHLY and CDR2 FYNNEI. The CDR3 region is CASTLASTPHKNIQYF. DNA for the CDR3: TGTGCCAGCACCCTTGCCTCGACACCACACAAAAACATTCAGTACTTC. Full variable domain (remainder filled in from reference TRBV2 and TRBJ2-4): EPEVTQTPSHQVTQMGQEVILRCVPISNHLYFYWYRQILGQKVEFLVSFYNNEISEKSEIFDDQFSVERPDGSNFTLKIRSTKLEDSAMYFCASTLASTPHKNIQYFGAGTRLSVL.

The CDR3 sequence is CASSYSLAVSSYNEQFF. The CDR3 nucleotides are TGCGCCAGCAGCTACTCCTTAGCGGTGAGCTCCTACAATGAGCAGTTCTTC. The chain combines TRBV5-1 with TRBJ2-1; a possible D gene is TRBD2 (6 bases). Trimming pared 3 bases from V and 0 bases from J, leaving 16 bases between. Germline V lookup: CDR1 SGHRS, CDR2 YFSETQ. The CDR3 totals 17 residues.

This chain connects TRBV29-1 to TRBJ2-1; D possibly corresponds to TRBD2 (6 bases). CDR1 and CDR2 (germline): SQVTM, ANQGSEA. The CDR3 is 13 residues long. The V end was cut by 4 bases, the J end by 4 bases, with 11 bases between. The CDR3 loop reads CSVGGGSYNEQFF. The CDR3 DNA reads TGCAGCGTTGGGGGAGGTTCTTACAATGAGCAGTTCTTC.

The CDR3 DNA reads as TGTGCCAGCAGTTTATGGGGACAGGGGGCGAGCTCCTATAATTCACCCCTCCACTTT. Translated, it gives CASSLWGQGASSYNSPLHF. This rearrangement joins TRBV27 to TRBJ1-6, with 12 bases fitting TRBD1. V was pared by 1 base and J by 0 bases, with 4 bases of the junction left unmatched. The CDR3 consists of 19 residues. The germline V gene encodes CDR1 MNHEY and CDR2 SMNVEV (reference sequence).

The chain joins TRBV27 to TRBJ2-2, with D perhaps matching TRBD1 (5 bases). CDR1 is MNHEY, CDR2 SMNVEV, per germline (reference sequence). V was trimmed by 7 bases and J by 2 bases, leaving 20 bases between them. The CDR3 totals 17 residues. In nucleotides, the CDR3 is TGTGCCAGCACCACTGGCCTGAGACAGCTTAACACCGGGGAGCTGTTTTTT. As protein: CASTTGLRQLNTGELFF.

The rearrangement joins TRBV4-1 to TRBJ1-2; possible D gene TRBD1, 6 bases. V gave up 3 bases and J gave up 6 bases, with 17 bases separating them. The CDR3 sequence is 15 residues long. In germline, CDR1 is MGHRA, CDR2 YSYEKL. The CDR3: CASSQEQGYLHGYTF. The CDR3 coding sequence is TGCGCCAGCAGCCAGGAACAGGGATATTTGCATGGCTACACCTTC.

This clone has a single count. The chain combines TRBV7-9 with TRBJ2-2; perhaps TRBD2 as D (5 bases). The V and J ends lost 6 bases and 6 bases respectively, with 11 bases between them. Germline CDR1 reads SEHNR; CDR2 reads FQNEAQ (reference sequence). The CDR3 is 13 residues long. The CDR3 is CASSSAGPGELFF. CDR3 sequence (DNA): TGTGCCAGCAGTTCGGCGGGCCCCGGGGAGCTGTTTTTT. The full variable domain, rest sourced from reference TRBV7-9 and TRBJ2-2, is DTGVSQNPRHKITKRGQNVTFRCDPISEHNRLYWYRQTLGQGPEFLTYFQNEAQLEKSRLLSDRFSAERPKGSFSTLEIQRTEQGDSAMYLCASSSAGPGELFFGEGSRLTVL.

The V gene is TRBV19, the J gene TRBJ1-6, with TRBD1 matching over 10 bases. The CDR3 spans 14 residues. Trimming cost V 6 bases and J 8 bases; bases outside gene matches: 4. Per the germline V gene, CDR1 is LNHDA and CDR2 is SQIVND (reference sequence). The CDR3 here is CASSSDRGDSPLHF. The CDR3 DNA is TGTGCCAGTAGCTCGGACAGGGGGGATTCACCCCTCCACTTT.

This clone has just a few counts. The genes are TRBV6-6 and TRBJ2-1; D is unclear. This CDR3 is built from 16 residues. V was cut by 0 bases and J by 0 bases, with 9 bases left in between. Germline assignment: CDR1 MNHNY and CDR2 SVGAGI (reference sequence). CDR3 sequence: CASSYSPRFSYNEQFF. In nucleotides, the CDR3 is TGTGCCAGCAGTTACTCGCCGCGGTTCTCCTACAATGAGCAGTTCTTC.

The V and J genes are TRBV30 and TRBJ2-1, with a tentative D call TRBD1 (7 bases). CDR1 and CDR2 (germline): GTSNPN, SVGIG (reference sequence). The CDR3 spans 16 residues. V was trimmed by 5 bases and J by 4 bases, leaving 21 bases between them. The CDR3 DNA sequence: TGTGCCTGGGGTAGATCAGGGGGGTACCCTTACAATGAGCAGTTCTTC. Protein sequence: CAWGRSGGYPYNEQFF.

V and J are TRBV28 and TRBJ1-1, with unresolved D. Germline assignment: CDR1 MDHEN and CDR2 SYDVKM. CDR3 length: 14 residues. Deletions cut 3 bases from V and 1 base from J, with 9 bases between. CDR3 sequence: CASSLARQNTEAFF. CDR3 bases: TGTGCCAGCAGTTTGGCCCGTCAGAACACTGAAGCTTTCTTT.

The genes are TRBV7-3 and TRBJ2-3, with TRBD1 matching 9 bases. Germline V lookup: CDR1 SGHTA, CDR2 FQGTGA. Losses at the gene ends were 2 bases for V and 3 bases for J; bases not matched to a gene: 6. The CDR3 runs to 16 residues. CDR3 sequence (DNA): TGTGCCAGCAGCTTAGGACAGGGGACCTCGACAGATACGCAGTATTTT. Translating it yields CASSLGQGTSTDTQYF.

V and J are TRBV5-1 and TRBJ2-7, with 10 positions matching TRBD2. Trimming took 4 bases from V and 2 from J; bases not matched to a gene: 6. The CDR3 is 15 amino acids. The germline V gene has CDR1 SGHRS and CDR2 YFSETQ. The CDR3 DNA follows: TGCGCCAGCAGCAAGGGGACTAGCGAGACCTACGAGCAGTACTTC. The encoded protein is CASSKGTSETYEQYF. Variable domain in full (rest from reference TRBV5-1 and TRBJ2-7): KAGVTQTPRYLIKTRGQQVTLSCSPISGHRSVSWYQQTPGQGLQFLFEYFSETQRNKGNFPGRFSGRQFSNSRSEMNVSTLELGDSALYLCASSKGTSETYEQYFGPGTRLTVT.

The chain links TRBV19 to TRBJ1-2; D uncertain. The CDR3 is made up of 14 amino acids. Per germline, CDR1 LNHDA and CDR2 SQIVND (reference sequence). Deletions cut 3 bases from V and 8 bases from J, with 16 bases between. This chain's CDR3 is CASSIRVEVGGYTF. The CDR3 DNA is TGTGCCAGTAGTATTAGGGTGGAGGTTGGAGGCTACACCTTC.

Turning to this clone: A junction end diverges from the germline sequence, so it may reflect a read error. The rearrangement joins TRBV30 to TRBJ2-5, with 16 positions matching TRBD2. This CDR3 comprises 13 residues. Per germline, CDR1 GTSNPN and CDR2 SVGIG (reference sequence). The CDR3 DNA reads TGTGCCTGGAGCCCGGGACTAGCGGGAGGGCCAGACTTC. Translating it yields CAWSPGLAGGPDF.

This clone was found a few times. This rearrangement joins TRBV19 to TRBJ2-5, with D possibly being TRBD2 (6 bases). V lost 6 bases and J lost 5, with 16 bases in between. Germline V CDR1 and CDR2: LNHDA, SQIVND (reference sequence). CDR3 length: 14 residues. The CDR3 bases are TGTGCCAGTAGGCCACGCGGGGATTGGGAGACCCAGTACTTC. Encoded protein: CASRPRGDWETQYF.

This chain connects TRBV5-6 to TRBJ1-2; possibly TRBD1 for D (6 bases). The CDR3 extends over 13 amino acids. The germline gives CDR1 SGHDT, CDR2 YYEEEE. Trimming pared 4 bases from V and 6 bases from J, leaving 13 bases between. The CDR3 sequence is CASSRSAGDGYTF. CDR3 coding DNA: TGTGCCAGCAGCCGAAGTGCAGGGGATGGCTACACCTTC.

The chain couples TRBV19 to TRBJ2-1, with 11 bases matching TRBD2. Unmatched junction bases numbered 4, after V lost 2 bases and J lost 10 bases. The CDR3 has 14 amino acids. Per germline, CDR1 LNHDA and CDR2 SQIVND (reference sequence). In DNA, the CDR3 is TGTGCCAGTAGTATAACTAGCGGGAGAAAGGAGCAGTTCTTC. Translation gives CASSITSGRKEQFF. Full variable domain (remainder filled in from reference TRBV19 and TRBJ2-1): DGGITQSPKYLFRKEGQNVTLSCEQNLNHDAMYWYRQDPGQGLRLIYYSQIVNDFQKGDIAEGYSVSREKKESFPLTVTSAQKNPTAFYLCASSITSGRKEQFFGPGTRLTVL.

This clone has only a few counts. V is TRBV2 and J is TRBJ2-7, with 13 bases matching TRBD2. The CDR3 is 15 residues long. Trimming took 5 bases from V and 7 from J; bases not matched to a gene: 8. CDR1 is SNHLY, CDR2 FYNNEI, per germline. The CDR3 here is CASSSGLAGVWEQYF. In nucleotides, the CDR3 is TGTGCCAGCAGTTCTGGACTAGCGGGAGTCTGGGAGCAGTACTTC.

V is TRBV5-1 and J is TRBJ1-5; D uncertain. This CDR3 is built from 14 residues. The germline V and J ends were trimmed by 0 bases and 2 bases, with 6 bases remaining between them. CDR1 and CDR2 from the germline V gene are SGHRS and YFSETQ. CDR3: CASSLAGGNQPQHF. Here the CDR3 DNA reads TGCGCCAGCAGCTTGGCGGGAGGCAATCAGCCCCAGCATTTT. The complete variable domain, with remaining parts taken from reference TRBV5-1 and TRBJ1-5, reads KAGVTQTPRYLIKTRGQQVTLSCSPISGHRSVSWYQQTPGQGLQFLFEYFSETQRNKGNFPGRFSGRQFSNSRSEMNVSTLELGDSALYLCASSLAGGNQPQHFGDGTRLSIL.

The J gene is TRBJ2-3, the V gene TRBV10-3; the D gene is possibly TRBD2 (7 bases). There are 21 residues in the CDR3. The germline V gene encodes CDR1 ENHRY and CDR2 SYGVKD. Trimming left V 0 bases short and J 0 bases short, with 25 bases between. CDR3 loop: CAISESTPLFTSGTSTDTQYF. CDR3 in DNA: TGTGCCATCAGTGAGTCCACTCCACTATTCACAAGCGGGACAAGCACAGATACGCAGTATTTT.

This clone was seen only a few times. The CDR3 loop is CASSSFFKADYEQYF. CDR3 coding DNA: TGTGCCAGCAGCTCGTTCTTTAAGGCGGACTACGAGCAGTACTTC. The J gene is TRBJ2-7, the V gene TRBV7-8; D remains unclear. Between the trimmed V and J ends, which lost 4 bases and 3 bases, there was a span of 16 bases. Per germline, CDR1 SGHVS and CDR2 FQNEAQ. The CDR3 extends over 15 amino acids.

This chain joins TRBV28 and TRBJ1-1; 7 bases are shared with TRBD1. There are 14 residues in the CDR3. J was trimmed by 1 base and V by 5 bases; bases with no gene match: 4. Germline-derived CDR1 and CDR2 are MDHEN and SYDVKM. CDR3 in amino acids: CASSTRGRNTEAFF. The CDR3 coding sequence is TGTGCCAGCAGTACCAGGGGGAGGAACACTGAAGCTTTCTTT.

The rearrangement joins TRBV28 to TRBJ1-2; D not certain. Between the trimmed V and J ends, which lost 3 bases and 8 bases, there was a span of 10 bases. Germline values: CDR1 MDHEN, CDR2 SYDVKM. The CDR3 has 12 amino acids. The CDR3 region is CASSLSSKGYTF. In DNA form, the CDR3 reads TGTGCCAGCAGTTTGTCATCTAAGGGCTACACCTTC.